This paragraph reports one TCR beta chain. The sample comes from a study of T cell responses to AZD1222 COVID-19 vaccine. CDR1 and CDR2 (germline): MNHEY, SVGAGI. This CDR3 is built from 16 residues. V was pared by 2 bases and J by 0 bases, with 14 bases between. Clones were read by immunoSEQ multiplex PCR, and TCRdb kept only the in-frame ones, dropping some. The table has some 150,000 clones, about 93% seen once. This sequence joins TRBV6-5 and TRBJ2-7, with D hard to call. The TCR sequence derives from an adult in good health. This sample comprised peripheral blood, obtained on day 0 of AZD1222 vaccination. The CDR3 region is CASSYPPGRVSYEQYF. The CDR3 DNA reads TGTGCCAGCAGTTACCCCCCTGGGCGCGTCTCCTACGAGCAGTACTTC.